Listed below are T cell receptor beta chains from one sample, sequenced in a study of neurological immune-mediated disorders. In TCRdb, the 5' RACE reads were re-called with MiXCR into one record per CDR3 protein. This table holds about 43,000 distinct CDR3 sequences, 9.5% to 15% found once. Sequencing input: PBMCs. These receptors all come from a female donor in good health. The conserved cysteine and the conserved F or W are not part of the CDR3 here.

J,V,CDR3
TRBJ2-1,TRBV2,ASSVGGGGREQF
TRBJ1-1,TRBV7-2,ASSPQSYEAF
TRBJ1-2,TRBV5-1,ASSTGTGNGYT
TRBJ2-1,TRBV7-3,ASSLVSAGLYNEQF
TRBJ2-5,TRBV5-5,ASSLTLGSTETQY
TRBJ1-2,TRBV2,ASSEARAATHGYT
TRBJ1-6,TRBV12-3/TRBV12-4,ASTLSTLARINSPLH
TRBJ1-1,TRBV20-1,SALPPDRGNTEAF
TRBJ2-3,TRBV24-1,ATSGNPLKESRRPTDTQY
TRBJ2-3,TRBV5-6,ASSPTGGGVPTDTQY
TRBJ2-3,TRBV5-1,ASSLGIGRFEQY
TRBJ1-1,TRBV5-1,ASSLVPGDTEAF
TRBJ2-1,TRBV30,AWGGLAGGFRVQF
TRBJ1-4,TRBV29-1,SVDWAGDADEKLF
TRBJ2-7,TRBV11-2,ASSLDPRAEEQY
TRBJ1-5,TRBV20-1,SALVGGNPSNQPQH
TRBJ2-4,TRBV2,ASSARAPNIQY
TRBJ1-1,TRBV3-1,ASSLEGLKNTEAF
TRBJ1-2,TRBV20-1,SALFGDYDYGYT
TRBJ2-2,TRBV3-1,ASSQDSGGRTGELF
TRBJ2-2,TRBV10-1,ASSWTSAGELF
TRBJ2-1,TRBV29-1,SVGGEREATYNEQF
TRBJ1-1,TRBV7-2,ASSFFGRRNTEAF
TRBJ2-5,TRBV6-2/TRBV6-3,ASSRGAHRPETQY
TRBJ1-1,TRBV5-1,ASSFSPGARAEAF
TRBJ2-7,TRBV10-2,ASSTTYEQY